This T cell receptor (beta chain) is drawn from a study of blood T cells in healthy people across ages. CDR1 and CDR2 from the germline V gene are MNHEY and SVGEGT. The length of the CDR3 is 14 residues. The use of a sample-barcoded 5' primer and a J-beta primer mix characterized a second PCR of roughly 6 to 11 cycles. TCRdb re-called the 5' RACE reads through MiXCR, storing one row per CDR3 protein. This table has about 620,000 distinct CDR3 sequences, around 21% appearing once. There were healthy Caucasian individuals from Russia, aged roughly 6 to 90, serving as donors. In its sample, this clonotype was seen a few times. The junction and the germline gene differ at one end; a read error may be behind it.

This sequence was found in a man between 65 and 85 years old in good health. V usage is TRBV6-2 or TRBV6-3 and J usage is TRBJ2-3; D gene unclear. The material sequenced was blood. CDR3 coding DNA: TGTGCTAGCAGCCCGGGCTTTATTTTAGATACGCAGTATTTT. As protein: CASSPGFILDTQYF.